Listed below are T cell receptor beta chains from one sample, sequenced in a study of blood T cell repertoires in COVID-19. Repertoires were generated with immunoSEQ multiplex PCR, while TCRdb's copy carries only in-frame clones and drops some. Of roughly 200,000 clones listed, around 83% are singletons. The specimen was peripheral blood. All receptors derive from a woman aged 80 or older with COVID-19, enrolled during active disease. CDR3s include the opening cysteine and the closing phenylalanine or tryptophan. Each record gives: J gene, D gene, clone size, V gene, CDR3 DNA, CDR3 protein. A D gene is named only where the DNA matches it firmly. Only part of the rows carry a size: once, few, many, or a class if the clone is expanded.

>TRBJ1-1|-|few|TRBV18
TGTGCCAGCTCAAGCTCAGGTCCCACTGAAGCTTTCTTT
CASSSSGPTEAFF
>TRBJ1-3|-|-|TRBV11-2
TGTGCCAGCAGCTTAGTGTCCGGAGGGAGCTCTGGAAACACCATATATTTT
CASSLVSGGSSGNTIYF
>TRBJ1-1|TRBD1|-|TRBV3-1/TRBV3-2
TGTGCCAGCAGCTCCCGGGACAGTGAAGCTTTCTTT
CASSSRDSEAFF
>TRBJ2-1|TRBD2|once|TRBV6-4
TGTGCCAGCAGTCCCGGGGGGGGCTCCTACAATGAGCAGTTCTTC
CASSPGGGSYNEQFF
>TRBJ2-7|-|few|TRBV7-2
TGTGCCAGCAGCCCCCAGGTGTTTGGCGAGCAGTACTTC
CASSPQVFGEQYF
>TRBJ2-1|-|-|TRBV18
TGTGCCAGCTCACCAGATAGGGGTGGGTCCTACAATGAGCAGTTCTTC
CASSPDRGGSYNEQFF
>TRBJ2-5|-|-|TRBV2
TGTGCCAGCAGGACTCTTCAGGGTTACCAAGAGACCCAGTACTTC
CASRTLQGYQETQYF
>TRBJ1-5|-|-|TRBV6-5
TGTGCCACCCAGGGCAGTTTTAATCAGCCCCAGCATTTT
CATQGSFNQPQHF
>TRBJ1-4|-|-|TRBV19
TGTGCCAGTAGTATCACAGCAGAGAATGAAAAACTGTTTTTT
CASSITAENEKLFF
>TRBJ2-5|-|-|TRBV6-6
TGTGCCAGCAGTACAGGGAGGGGTTGGGGAGAGACCCAGTACTTC
CASSTGRGWGETQYF
>TRBJ2-2|TRBD1|-|TRBV4-1
TGCGCCAGCAGCCCCTGGACAGGGTGGAACACCGGGGAGCTGTTTTTT
CASSPWTGWNTGELFF
>TRBJ1-1|-|-|TRBV6-5
TGTGCCAGCAGTTACTCGCAGGGGTGGAACACTGAAGCTTTCTTT
CASSYSQGWNTEAFF
>TRBJ2-3|-|-|TRBV7-2
TGTGCCAGCAGCCTATTCGAAAGCACAGATACGCAGTATTTT
CASSLFESTDTQYF
>TRBJ1-1|-|few|TRBV7-2
TGTGCCAGCAGCTTCAACAGGGAAGGTGAAGCTTTCTTT
CASSFNREGEAFF
>TRBJ1-1|-|-|TRBV6-6
TGTGCCAGCCGTGTTAAGGGGAGGGACACTGAAGCTTTCTTT
CASRVKGRDTEAFF
>TRBJ2-2|-|once|TRBV3-1/TRBV3-2
TGTGCCAGCAGCCGAAACAGGGAGGAGCTGTTTTTT
CASSRNREELFF
>TRBJ2-2|-|few|TRBV5-6
TGTGCCAGCAGCAGGGCTAGCAGCACCGGGGAGCTGTTTTTT
CASSRASSTGELFF
>TRBJ1-3|TRBD1|-|TRBV7-8
TGTGCCAGCAGCTCGACAGGGGGGACTGGAAACACCATATATTTT
CASSSTGGTGNTIYF
>TRBJ2-2|TRBD2|once|TRBV5-6
TGTGCCAGCAGCTACCGGACTAGCGGGGGCACCGGGGAGCTGTTTTTT
CASSYRTSGGTGELFF
>TRBJ2-1|-|few|TRBV4-2
TGTGCCAGCAGCCAATTCACGGGACTCTACAATGAGCAGTTCTTC
CASSQFTGLYNEQFF
>TRBJ1-1|-|-|TRBV11-2
TGTGCCAGCAGCTTAGAGGGAGGGCCCACTGAAGCTTTCTTT
CASSLEGGPTEAFF
>TRBJ1-4|-|-|TRBV4-2
TGTGCCAGCAGCCAAGGGCCGACTAATGAAAAACTGTTTTTT
CASSQGPTNEKLFF
>TRBJ1-2|-|-|TRBV27
TGTGCCAGCAGAACAGTGGACAAGGAGGGCTATGGCTACACCTTC
CASRTVDKEGYGYTF
>TRBJ1-6|-|-|TRBV4-2
TGTGCCAGCAGCCAAGAACAGGGAATTGATAATTCACCCCTCCACTTT
CASSQEQGIDNSPLHF
>TRBJ2-7|-|-|TRBV18
TGTGCCAGCTCACCACGGAGAATAGGAACCGACTGGGAGCAGTACTTC
CASSPRRIGTDWEQYF
>TRBJ1-1|-|-|TRBV4-1
TGCGCCAGCAGCCACGCACCGGGACAACGCACTGAAGCTTTCTTT
CASSHAPGQRTEAFF
>TRBJ1-5|-|-|TRBV5-1
TGCGCCAGCAGCTTGGAAGGGGTTAGCAATCAGCCCCAGCATTTT
CASSLEGVSNQPQHF
>TRBJ1-5|-|-|TRBV7-2
TGTGCCAGCAGCTCACGGGGGGGCAATCAGCCCCAGCATTTT
CASSSRGGNQPQHF
>TRBJ1-2|-|-|TRBV19
TGTGCCAGTAGTGACACCCGGTATGGCTACACCTTC
CASSDTRYGYTF
>TRBJ1-4|-|-|TRBV11-2
TGTGCCAGCAGCGCCCGGGAAAGCGAAAAACTGTTTTTT
CASSARESEKLFF
>TRBJ2-5|-|-|TRBV4-1
TGCGCCAGCAGCCAAGATGGCGGGGCGAGGTCTTCGGGGCTAGAGACCCAGTACTTC
CASSQDGGARSSGLETQYF
>TRBJ2-2|-|-|TRBV19
TGTGCCAGTAGTATAGCCGGGGAGGGGGAGCTGTTTTTT
CASSIAGEGELFF
>TRBJ1-1|-|-|TRBV6-5
TGTGCCAGCAGGACGACAGTGAACACTGAAGCTTTCTTT
CASRTTVNTEAFF
>TRBJ2-2|TRBD2|-|TRBV5-4
TGTGCCAGCAGCTTGTTCACCGCTAGCGGGAGGGGCGGGGAGCTGTTTTTT
CASSLFTASGRGGELFF
>TRBJ2-5|TRBD1|-|TRBV25-1
TGTGCCAGCAGCCCGTCTGGACAGGGGCTTCAGACCCAGTACTTC
CASSPSGQGLQTQYF
>TRBJ2-2|-|-|TRBV7-9
TGTGCCAGCAGCTTAGAACTGAACACCGGGGAGCTGTTTTTT
CASSLELNTGELFF
>TRBJ1-6|-|once|TRBV30
TGTGCCTGGAGTAGCAAAGGCCGGAGCTCCTATAATTCACCCCTCCACTTT
CAWSSKGRSSYNSPLHF
>TRBJ2-1|TRBD2|-|TRBV7-6
TGTGCCAGCACGGGACTAGCGGGGGGGTTCTCCTACAATGAGCAGTTCTTC
CASTGLAGGFSYNEQFF
>TRBJ2-2|TRBD1|-|TRBV5-1
TGCGCCAGCAGCTTAGGACAGGGATACACCGGGGAGCTGTTTTTT
CASSLGQGYTGELFF
>TRBJ1-2|TRBD1|-|TRBV20-1
TGCAGTGCTAGTCCCGGGACAGACGGTTATGGCTACACCTTC
CSASPGTDGYGYTF
>TRBJ2-1|TRBD1|-|TRBV7-3
TGTGCCAGCAGCTTCCAGGGGGCCTCCTACAATGAGCAGTTCTTC
CASSFQGASYNEQFF